This section outlines one T cell receptor (beta chain) sequence together with its context. The antigen remains unidentified. The second PCR ran roughly 6 to 11 cycles with a sample-barcoded 5' primer and J-beta primers. TCRdb independently ran MiXCR on the 5' RACE reads; one entry per CDR3 protein. The data show 1.5 million to 2 million distinct CDR3 sequences, with 49% seen just once and around 2.1% held by the top ten. V shed 6 bases, J shed 4 bases, and the junction held 11 bases outside the gene matches. The germline V gene has CDR1 LGHNA and CDR2 YSLEER. The CDR3 is 15 amino acids. The sample originates from a study of blood T cells in healthy people across ages. Study-level points and caveats: Long-lived donors carried more naive CD4+ cells and greater diversity than aged donors.

The chain employs TRBV4-3 and TRBJ1-1; 7 nucleotides agree with TRBD1. Sequencing was carried out using blood. The TCR sequence derives from a woman in her 40s in good health. This chain's CDR3 is CASRIGRQGFTEAFF. The CDR3 DNA reads TGCGCCAGCAGGATTGGTAGACAGGGATTCACTGAAGCTTTCTTT.